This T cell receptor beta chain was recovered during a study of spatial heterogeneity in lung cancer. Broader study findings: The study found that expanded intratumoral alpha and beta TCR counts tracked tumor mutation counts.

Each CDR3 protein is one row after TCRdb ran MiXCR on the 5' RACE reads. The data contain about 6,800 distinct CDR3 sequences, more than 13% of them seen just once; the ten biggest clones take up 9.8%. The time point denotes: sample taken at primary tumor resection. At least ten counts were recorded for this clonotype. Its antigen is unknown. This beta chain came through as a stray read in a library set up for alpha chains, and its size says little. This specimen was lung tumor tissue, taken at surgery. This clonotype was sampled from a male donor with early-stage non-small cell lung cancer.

For the CDR3, the DNA is TGTGCCAGCAGCGCCGTGGGTCAGCCCCAGCATTTT. Its translation is CASSAVGQPQHF. V gene TRBV11-1 combines with J gene TRBJ1-5; D not certain. The CDR3 covers 12 residues. The germline V gene has CDR1 SGHAT and CDR2 FQDESV (reference sequence). Trimming pared 5 bases from V and 6 bases from J, leaving 8 bases between.